These T cell receptor beta chains were read from a single sample in a study of shared clonotypes between healthy human individuals. The method was immunoSEQ multiplex PCR; TCRdb's version includes in-frame clones alone and lacks a portion of them. This sample has roughly 500,000 clones, with more than 75% found just once. Material: PBMCs. The receptors were gathered from a woman aged 40 to 50 in good health. Some clones in this sample may be carry-over from other donors' samples. CDR3s include the opening cysteine and the closing phenylalanine or tryptophan. Fields, in order: D gene, J gene, clone size, V gene, CDR3 protein, CDR3 DNA. A D gene is named only where the DNA matches it firmly. Clone size is stated in some rows and not others, as once, few, many or a class when expanded.

d_gene: .; j_gene: TRBJ1-3; abundance: .; v_gene: TRBV9; CDR3aa: CASSVSGRTGNTIYF; CDR3nt: TGTGCCAGCAGCGTTTCGGGTCGGACTGGAAACACCATATATTTT
d_gene: .; j_gene: TRBJ2-3; abundance: .; v_gene: TRBV13; CDR3aa: CASSIGAMSDTQYF; CDR3nt: TGTGCCAGCAGCATAGGGGCAATGAGTGATACGCAGTATTTT
d_gene: .; j_gene: TRBJ1-2; abundance: once; v_gene: TRBV5-1; CDR3aa: CASSPVEGAYGYTF; CDR3nt: TGCGCCAGCAGCCCGGTGGAGGGCGCCTATGGCTACACCTTC
d_gene: TRBD2; j_gene: TRBJ2-5; abundance: .; v_gene: TRBV2; CDR3aa: CATAGGQETQYF; CDR3nt: TGTGCCACCGCGGGGGGACAAGAGACCCAGTACTTC
d_gene: .; j_gene: TRBJ2-3; abundance: .; v_gene: TRBV28; CDR3aa: CASSPPGEGGDTQYF; CDR3nt: TGTGCCAGCAGTCCTCCAGGTGAGGGAGGAGATACGCAGTATTTT
d_gene: .; j_gene: TRBJ2-7; abundance: .; v_gene: TRBV4-3; CDR3aa: CASSQEWLGINYEQYF; CDR3nt: TGCGCCAGCAGCCAAGAGTGGCTAGGAATTAACTACGAGCAGTACTTC
d_gene: .; j_gene: TRBJ2-3; abundance: .; v_gene: TRBV5-5; CDR3aa: CASSYDPRRSTDTQYF; CDR3nt: TGTGCCAGCAGCTATGATCCACGGAGGAGCACAGATACGCAGTATTTT
d_gene: TRBD2; j_gene: TRBJ2-3; abundance: .; v_gene: TRBV11-3; CDR3aa: CASSSGLAGEVDTQYF; CDR3nt: TGTGCCAGCAGCTCAGGACTAGCGGGAGAGGTAGATACGCAGTATTTT
d_gene: .; j_gene: TRBJ2-1; abundance: .; v_gene: TRBV5-1; CDR3aa: CASSLREREQFF; CDR3nt: TGCGCCAGCAGCTTGCGGGAACGTGAGCAGTTCTTC
d_gene: TRBD2; j_gene: TRBJ2-2; abundance: .; v_gene: TRBV5-1; CDR3aa: CASSTARLAGGNTGELFF; CDR3nt: TGCGCCAGCAGCACGGCCCGGTTAGCGGGAGGGAATACCGGGGAGCTGTTTTTT
d_gene: .; j_gene: TRBJ1-5; abundance: .; v_gene: TRBV6-1; CDR3aa: CASSGAGTYNQPQHF; CDR3nt: TGTGCCAGCAGTGGGGCCGGGACCTATAATCAGCCCCAGCATTTT
d_gene: TRBD1; j_gene: TRBJ2-3; abundance: .; v_gene: TRBV4-1; CDR3aa: CASSPRLTGGRTDTQYF; CDR3nt: TGCGCCAGCAGCCCACGGCTTACAGGGGGGAGGACAGATACGCAGTATTTT
d_gene: .; j_gene: TRBJ2-3; abundance: .; v_gene: TRBV5-1; CDR3aa: CASSLEGREADTQYF; CDR3nt: TGCGCCAGCAGCTTGGAGGGCAGGGAGGCAGATACGCAGTATTTT
d_gene: TRBD1; j_gene: TRBJ2-1; abundance: .; v_gene: TRBV7-8; CDR3aa: CASSLGQGIGEQFF; CDR3nt: TGTGCCAGCAGCTTAGGACAGGGGATCGGTGAGCAGTTCTTC
d_gene: .; j_gene: TRBJ1-1; abundance: .; v_gene: TRBV5-8; CDR3aa: CASTADTEAFF; CDR3nt: TGTGCCAGCACTGCCGACACTGAAGCTTTCTTT
d_gene: TRBD2; j_gene: TRBJ2-7; abundance: many; v_gene: TRBV7-8; CDR3aa: CASSLPTSGLLFEQYF; CDR3nt: TGTGCCAGCAGCTTGCCGACTAGCGGGCTACTTTTCGAGCAGTACTTC
d_gene: TRBD1; j_gene: TRBJ2-5; abundance: .; v_gene: TRBV10-1; CDR3aa: CASSAGTGGREQYF; CDR3nt: TGCGCCAGCAGTGCCGGGACAGGGGGTCGGGAGCAGTACTTC
d_gene: .; j_gene: TRBJ2-6; abundance: .; v_gene: TRBV13; CDR3aa: CASSREPRQRPSSGANVLTF; CDR3nt: TGTGCCAGCAGCCGAGAACCCAGACAGAGACCAAGCTCTGGGGCCAACGTCCTGACTTTC
d_gene: .; j_gene: TRBJ2-7; abundance: .; v_gene: TRBV2; CDR3aa: CASALLLGPYEQYF; CDR3nt: TGTGCCAGCGCACTCCTACTAGGGCCCTACGAGCAGTACTTC
d_gene: TRBD1; j_gene: TRBJ1-2; abundance: once; v_gene: TRBV19; CDR3aa: CASTSSPGQPAGGNGYTF; CDR3nt: TGTGCCAGTACTTCATCCCCGGGACAGCCCGCCGGCGGAAATGGCTACACCTTC
d_gene: .; j_gene: TRBJ2-5; abundance: .; v_gene: TRBV10-2; CDR3aa: CAAGGWAQETQYF; CDR3nt: TGCGCCGCCGGAGGTTGGGCGCAAGAGACCCAGTACTTC
d_gene: TRBD2; j_gene: TRBJ2-7; abundance: .; v_gene: TRBV7-9; CDR3aa: CASSAGGTSGITYEQYF; CDR3nt: TGTGCCAGCAGCGCGGGCGGGACTAGCGGAATAACCTACGAGCAGTACTTC
d_gene: TRBD1; j_gene: TRBJ1-2; abundance: .; v_gene: TRBV5-3; CDR3aa: CARSGGDRLTNYGYTF; CDR3nt: TGTGCCAGAAGCGGGGGGGACAGGCTGACTAACTATGGCTACACCTTC
d_gene: .; j_gene: TRBJ2-5; abundance: once; v_gene: TRBV11-2; CDR3aa: CASSLGGEETQYF; CDR3nt: TGTGCCAGCAGCTTAGGAGGGGAAGAGACCCAGTACTTC
d_gene: .; j_gene: TRBJ1-1; abundance: .; v_gene: TRBV15; CDR3aa: CATSRSRTVNTEAFF; CDR3nt: TGTGCCACCAGCAGATCAAGGACAGTCAACACTGAAGCTTTCTTT
d_gene: .; j_gene: TRBJ2-1; abundance: many; v_gene: TRBV9; CDR3aa: CASSVRDYNEQFF; CDR3nt: TGTGCCAGCAGCGTCCGAGATTACAATGAGCAGTTCTTC
d_gene: .; j_gene: TRBJ2-3; abundance: .; v_gene: TRBV10-1; CDR3aa: CASGDSTDTQYF; CDR3nt: TGCGCCAGCGGAGACAGCACAGATACGCAGTATTTT
d_gene: TRBD1; j_gene: TRBJ2-2; abundance: once; v_gene: TRBV4-1; CDR3aa: CASSQGDRGFIGELFF; CDR3nt: TGCGCCAGCAGCCAAGGCGACAGGGGGTTTATCGGGGAGCTGTTTTTT
d_gene: TRBD2; j_gene: TRBJ2-5; abundance: .; v_gene: TRBV9; CDR3aa: CASSPRPSGSFGVRQETQYF; CDR3nt: TGTGCCAGCAGCCCGAGACCCAGCGGGAGTTTCGGAGTACGTCAAGAGACCCAGTACTTC
d_gene: .; j_gene: TRBJ2-7; abundance: .; v_gene: TRBV19; CDR3aa: CASSARLGQSYEQYF; CDR3nt: TGTGCCAGTAGTGCCCGCTTGGGACAAAGCTACGAGCAGTACTTC
d_gene: TRBD2; j_gene: TRBJ2-2; abundance: .; v_gene: TRBV9; CDR3aa: CASSPLAGKTGELFF; CDR3nt: TGTGCCAGCAGCCCCTTAGCGGGAAAGACCGGGGAGCTGTTTTTT
d_gene: TRBD1; j_gene: TRBJ2-2; abundance: .; v_gene: TRBV7-2; CDR3aa: CASSLDRVGSGELFF; CDR3nt: TGTGCCAGCAGCTTGGACAGGGTTGGTAGCGGGGAGCTGTTTTTT
d_gene: TRBD1; j_gene: TRBJ1-2; abundance: many; v_gene: TRBV7-2; CDR3aa: CASSTNRGQSYGYTF; CDR3nt: TGTGCCAGCAGCACCAACAGGGGGCAGTCCTATGGCTACACCTTC
d_gene: TRBD2; j_gene: TRBJ2-1; abundance: .; v_gene: TRBV7-2; CDR3aa: CASSVTSGVYEQFF; CDR3nt: TGTGCCAGCAGCGTTACTAGCGGGGTTTATGAGCAGTTCTTC
d_gene: .; j_gene: TRBJ1-2; abundance: .; v_gene: TRBV2; CDR3aa: CASSEGHFYGYTF; CDR3nt: TGTGCCAGCAGTGAAGGCCATTTCTATGGCTACACCTTC
d_gene: .; j_gene: TRBJ2-6; abundance: .; v_gene: TRBV7-9; CDR3aa: CASSLSDVLTF; CDR3nt: TGTGCCAGCAGCCTCAGCGACGTCCTGACTTTC
d_gene: TRBD1; j_gene: TRBJ2-3; abundance: .; v_gene: TRBV10-1; CDR3aa: CASSKDRGLTDTQYF; CDR3nt: TGCGCCAGCAGCAAGGACAGGGGCCTAACAGATACGCAGTATTTT
d_gene: .; j_gene: TRBJ2-2; abundance: .; v_gene: TRBV6-6; CDR3aa: CASSPTWAGELFF; CDR3nt: TGTGCCAGCAGCCCCACGTGGGCCGGGGAGCTGTTTTTT
d_gene: TRBD2; j_gene: TRBJ2-1; abundance: .; v_gene: TRBV15; CDR3aa: CATSRDLGASGISEQFF; CDR3nt: TGTGCCACCAGCAGAGATCTTGGGGCAAGCGGGATAAGCGAGCAGTTCTTC
d_gene: .; j_gene: TRBJ1-3; abundance: .; v_gene: TRBV7-8; CDR3aa: CASSFAYAQGSGNTIYF; CDR3nt: TGTGCCAGCAGCTTCGCGTACGCACAGGGCTCTGGAAACACCATATATTTT
d_gene: .; j_gene: TRBJ2-1; abundance: .; v_gene: TRBV28; CDR3aa: CASSTSGSSYNEQFF; CDR3nt: TGTGCCAGCTCTACCTCGGGTTCCTCCTACAATGAGCAGTTCTTC
d_gene: .; j_gene: TRBJ2-7; abundance: many; v_gene: TRBV6-1; CDR3aa: CASSAGGGGAYEQYF; CDR3nt: TGTGCCAGCAGTGCGGGGGGCGGAGGGGCCTACGAGCAGTACTTC
d_gene: .; j_gene: TRBJ1-3; abundance: .; v_gene: TRBV30; CDR3aa: CAWSVPQEAVRNTIYF; CDR3nt: TGTGCCTGGAGTGTTCCGCAGGAAGCGGTCCGAAACACCATATATTTT
d_gene: TRBD2; j_gene: TRBJ2-3; abundance: .; v_gene: TRBV11-2; CDR3aa: CASSLGLAGWYTDTQYF; CDR3nt: TGTGCCAGCAGCTTAGGACTAGCGGGGTGGTACACAGATACGCAGTATTTT
d_gene: .; j_gene: TRBJ1-5; abundance: .; v_gene: TRBV7-2; CDR3aa: CASSTIGQSFQPQHF; CDR3nt: TGTGCCAGCAGCACCATCGGACAGTCCTTTCAGCCCCAGCATTTT
d_gene: .; j_gene: TRBJ2-7; abundance: .; v_gene: TRBV6-5; CDR3aa: CASSHRDNYEQYF; CDR3nt: TGTGCCAGCAGTCACCGGGACAACTACGAGCAGTACTTC
d_gene: TRBD2; j_gene: TRBJ2-7; abundance: .; v_gene: TRBV25-1; CDR3aa: CASSRDYTYEQYF; CDR3nt: TGTGCCAGCAGCCGGGACTACACCTACGAGCAGTACTTC
d_gene: TRBD1; j_gene: TRBJ1-1; abundance: .; v_gene: TRBV12-5; CDR3aa: CASGLVTGGRTEAFF; CDR3nt: TGTGCTAGTGGTTTGGTTACAGGGGGTCGGACTGAAGCTTTCTTT